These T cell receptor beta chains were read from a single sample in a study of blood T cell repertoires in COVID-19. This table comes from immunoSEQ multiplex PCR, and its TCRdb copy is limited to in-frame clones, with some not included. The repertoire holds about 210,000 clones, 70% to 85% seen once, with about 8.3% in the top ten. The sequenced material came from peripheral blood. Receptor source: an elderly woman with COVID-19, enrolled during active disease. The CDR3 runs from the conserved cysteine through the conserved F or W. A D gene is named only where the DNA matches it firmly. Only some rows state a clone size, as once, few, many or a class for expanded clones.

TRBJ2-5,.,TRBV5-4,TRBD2,CASSRAGGETQYF,TGTGCCAGCAGCCGGGCGGGGGGGGAGACCCAGTACTTC
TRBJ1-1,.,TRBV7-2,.,CASSPGGGSEAFF,TGTGCCAGCAGCCCGGGGGGGGGAAGTGAAGCTTTCTTT
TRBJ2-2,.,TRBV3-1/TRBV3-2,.,CASSQGLATNTGELFF,TGTGCCAGCAGCCAAGGGCTAGCAACCAACACCGGGGAGCTGTTTTTT
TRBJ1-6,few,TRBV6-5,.,CASSYQGAYNSPLHF,TGTGCCAGCAGTTACCAGGGCGCCTATAATTCACCCCTCCACTTT
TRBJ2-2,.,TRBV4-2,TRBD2,CASSQVRTGGLTGELFF,TGTGCCAGCAGCCAAGTTCGGACGGGGGGGCTCACCGGGGAGCTGTTTTTT
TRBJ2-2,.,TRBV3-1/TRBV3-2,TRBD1,CASSQPGQINTGELFF,TGTGCCAGCAGCCAACCGGGACAGATCAACACCGGGGAGCTGTTTTTT
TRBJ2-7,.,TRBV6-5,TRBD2,CASRTRGRASEEQYF,TGTGCCAGCAGAACCCGGGGGAGGGCTAGCGAAGAGCAGTACTTC
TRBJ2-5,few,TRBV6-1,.,CASSESWRQSRETQYF,TGTGCCAGCAGTGAAAGTTGGCGGCAGTCTCGGGAGACCCAGTACTTC
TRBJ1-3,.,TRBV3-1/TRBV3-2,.,CASSQDSLTEKGNTIYF,TGTGCCAGCAGCCAAGACTCCCTAACAGAGAAGGGAAACACCATATATTTT
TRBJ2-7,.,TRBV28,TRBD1,CASSLSGQGGYEQYF,TGTGCCAGCAGTTTGTCGGGACAGGGAGGATACGAGCAGTACTTC
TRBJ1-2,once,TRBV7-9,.,CASSPYGSLYGYTF,TGTGCCAGCAGCCCGTACGGGAGTCTCTATGGCTACACCTTC
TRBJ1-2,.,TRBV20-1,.,CSARDIGYTF,TGCAGTGCTAGAGATATTGGCTACACCTTC
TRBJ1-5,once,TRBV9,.,CASSKDGNPWQPQHF,TGTGCCAGCAGCAAGGACGGGAACCCGTGGCAGCCCCAGCATTTT
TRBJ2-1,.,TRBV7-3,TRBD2,CASSSRAGRGVTSGYTGEQFF,TGTGCCAGCAGCTCGAGGGCGGGCAGGGGGGTGACTAGCGGGTATACCGGTGAGCAGTTCTTC
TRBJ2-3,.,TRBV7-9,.,CASSPWASTDTQYF,TGTGCCAGCAGCCCTTGGGCTAGCACAGATACGCAGTATTTT
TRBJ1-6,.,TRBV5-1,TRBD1,CASSPGVPGQVPYNSPLHF,TGCGCCAGCAGCCCGGGGGTACCGGGACAGGTCCCTTATAATTCACCCCTCCACTTT
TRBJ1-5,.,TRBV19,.,CASSPAGFNQPQHF,TGTGCCAGTTCCCCGGCAGGCTTTAATCAGCCCCAGCATTTT
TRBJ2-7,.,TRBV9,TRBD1,CASSATGTGPLEQYF,TGTGCCAGCAGCGCCACCGGGACAGGGCCCCTAGAGCAGTACTTC
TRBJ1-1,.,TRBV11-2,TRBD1,CASSGQGVNTEAFF,TGTGCCAGCAGCGGACAGGGAGTGAACACTGAAGCTTTCTTT
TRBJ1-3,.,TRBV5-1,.,CASSLGVDLFSGNTIYF,TGCGCCAGCAGCCTGGGAGTAGATCTATTTTCTGGAAACACCATATATTTT
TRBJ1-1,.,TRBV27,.,CASSLTRWDTEAFF,TGTGCCAGCAGTTTAACCAGGTGGGACACTGAAGCTTTCTTT
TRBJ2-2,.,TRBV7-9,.,CASRVGGLNTGELFF,TGTGCCAGCAGGGTCGGTGGGCTTAACACCGGGGAGCTGTTTTTT
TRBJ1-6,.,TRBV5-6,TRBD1,CASSPRQGWNSPLHF,TGTGCCAGCAGCCCCCGACAGGGGTGGAATTCACCCCTCCACTTT
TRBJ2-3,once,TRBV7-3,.,CASSSAGGAPSTDTQYF,TGTGCCAGCAGCAGCGCTGGAGGGGCGCCTAGCACAGATACGCAGTATTTT
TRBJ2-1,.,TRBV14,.,CASSQAGGLQFF,TGTGCCAGCAGCCAAGCGGGGGGCCTGCAGTTCTTC
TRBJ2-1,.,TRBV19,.,CASSTNLGAEQFF,TGTGCCAGTAGTACTAATCTAGGGGCTGAGCAGTTCTTC
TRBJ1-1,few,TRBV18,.,CASSPTGPNTEAFF,TGTGCCAGCTCACCAACAGGCCCGAACACTGAAGCTTTCTTT
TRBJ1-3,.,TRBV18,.,CASSTTARGENTIYF,TGTGCCAGCTCAACGACCGCCCGAGGTGAAAACACCATATATTTT
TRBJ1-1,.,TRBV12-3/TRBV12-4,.,CASSLGGIAFF,TGTGCCAGCAGTTTAGGAGGGATCGCTTTCTTT
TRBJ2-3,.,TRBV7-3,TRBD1,CASSLSPGGVDTQYF,TGTGCCAGCAGCTTATCCCCAGGGGGCGTGGATACGCAGTATTTT
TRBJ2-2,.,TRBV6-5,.,CASSLTRLRSGELFF,TGTGCCAGCAGCCTGACAAGGCTAAGGTCGGGGGAGCTGTTTTTT
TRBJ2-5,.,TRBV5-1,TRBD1,CASKPGTGGQETQYF,TGCGCCAGCAAGCCCGGGACAGGGGGGCAAGAGACCCAGTACTTC
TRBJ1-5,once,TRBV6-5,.,CASSYSGARLDQPQHF,TGTGCCAGCAGTTACTCTGGGGCCCGGCTCGATCAGCCCCAGCATTTT
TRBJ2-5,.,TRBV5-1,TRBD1,CASSSGPVFSGTANQETQYF,TGCGCCAGCAGCTCAGGTCCTGTCTTTTCTGGGACAGCGAACCAAGAGACCCAGTACTTC
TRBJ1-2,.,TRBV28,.,CASKGGDYGYTF,TGTGCCAGCAAGGGGGGGGACTATGGCTACACCTTC
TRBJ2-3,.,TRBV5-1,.,CASSEQGIDTQYF,TGCGCCAGCAGCGAGCAGGGGATAGATACGCAGTATTTT
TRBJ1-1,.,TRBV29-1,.,CSVAKDSTVPEAFF,TGCAGCGTTGCAAAGGACAGTACCGTCCCAGAAGCTTTCTTT
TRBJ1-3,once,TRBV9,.,CASSPRGGGSSGNTIYF,TGTGCCAGCAGCCCGCGGGGAGGGGGGTCCTCTGGAAACACCATATATTTT
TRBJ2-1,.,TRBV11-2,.,CASSFQVEQFF,TGTGCCAGCAGCTTCCAGGTCGAGCAGTTCTTC
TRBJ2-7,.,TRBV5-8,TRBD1,CASSQGTGGEQYF,TGTGCCAGCAGCCAAGGGACAGGGGGCGAGCAGTACTTC
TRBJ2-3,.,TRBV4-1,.,CASSHSGAGTDTQYF,TGCGCCAGCAGCCACAGTGGTGCCGGCACAGATACGCAGTATTTT
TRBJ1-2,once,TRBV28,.,CASSPGQRYGYTF,TGTGCCAGCAGTCCAGGACAGCGTTATGGCTACACCTTC
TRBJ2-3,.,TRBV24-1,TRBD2,CATSDPSGGADTQYF,TGTGCCACCAGTGATCCTAGCGGGGGGGCAGATACGCAGTATTTT
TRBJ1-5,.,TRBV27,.,CASNGPAGPQHF,TGTGCCAGCAACGGGCCCGCGGGGCCCCAGCATTTT
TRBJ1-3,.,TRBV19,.,CASSLGRPSSGNTIYF,TGTGCCAGTAGCTTGGGGAGGCCGAGCTCTGGAAACACCATATATTTT
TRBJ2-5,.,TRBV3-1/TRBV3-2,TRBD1,CASSRETGGWETQYF,TGTGCCAGCAGCCGCGAAACAGGGGGCTGGGAGACCCAGTACTTC
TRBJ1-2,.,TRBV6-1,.,CASSERAGFMDTF,TGTGCCAGCAGTGAAAGGGCAGGGTTTATGGACACCTTC
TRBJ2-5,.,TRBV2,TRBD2,CASSVAGGQETQYF,TGTGCCAGCAGTGTGGCGGGGGGGCAAGAGACCCAGTACTTC
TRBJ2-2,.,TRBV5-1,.,CASSYGQTTGELFF,TGCGCCAGCAGCTATGGACAGACCACCGGGGAGCTGTTTTTT
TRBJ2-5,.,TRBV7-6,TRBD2,CASSLGAGAPETQYF,TGTGCCAGCAGCCTCGGAGCGGGAGCCCCAGAGACCCAGTACTTC